Presented here are 2 T cell receptor beta chains from one specimen sequenced in a study of regulatory T cells in long-lasting Graves disease. The time point: newly diagnosed GD, antithyroid drugs for less than 3 months. Making the TCR library involved RNA that had been extracted from PBMCs. Investigators prepared the TCR beta libraries by applying iRepertoire HTBI primers and Arm-PCR of CDR3 regions. TCRdb fed the multiplex PCR reads into MiXCR, producing one record per CDR3 protein. The repertoire holds about 460,000 distinct CDR3 sequences, with approximately 15% as singletons. The data were also submitted as part of a second study, on T cells in Graves' hyperthyroidism and ophthalmopathy.

The source material was peripheral blood mononuclear cells (PBMCs), sampled at new diagnosis, from a patient treated with antithyroid drugs. All receptors come from a woman aged 45-60 years with Graves disease.

There are many counts of this clonotype. The chain uses TRBV28 and TRBJ2-1; D is possibly TRBD2 (7 bases). Germline values: CDR1 MDHEN, CDR2 SYDVKM. V lost 7 bases and J 7 bases, leaving 23 bases between the germline ends. This CDR3 has 16 residues. CDR3 loop: CASTKGGVQSRNEQFF. Here the CDR3 DNA reads TGTGCCAGCACCAAGGGGGGGGTACAAAGTAGGAATGAGCAGTTCTTC.

V is TRBV12-3 or TRBV12-4 and J is TRBJ1-1; perhaps TRBD1 as D (6 bases). Between the trimmed V and J ends, which lost 7 bases and 4 bases, there was a span of 16 bases. CDR3 length: 14 amino acids. The CDR3 is CASKTQGGGTEAFF. As DNA, the CDR3 is TGTGCCAGCAAAACACAGGGCGGAGGCACTGAAGCTTTCTTT.